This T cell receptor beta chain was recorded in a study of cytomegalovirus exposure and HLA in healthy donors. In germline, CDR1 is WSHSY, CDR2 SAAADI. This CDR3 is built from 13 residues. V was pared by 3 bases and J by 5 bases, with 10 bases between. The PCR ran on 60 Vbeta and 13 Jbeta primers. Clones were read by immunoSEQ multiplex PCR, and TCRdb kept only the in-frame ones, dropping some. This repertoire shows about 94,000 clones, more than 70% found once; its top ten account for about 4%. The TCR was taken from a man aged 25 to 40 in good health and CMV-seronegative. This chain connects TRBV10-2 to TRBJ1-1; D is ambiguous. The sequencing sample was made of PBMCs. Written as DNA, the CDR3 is TGCGCCAGCAGTGATAGAGTACTTACTGAAGCTTTCTTT. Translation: CASSDRVLTEAFF.